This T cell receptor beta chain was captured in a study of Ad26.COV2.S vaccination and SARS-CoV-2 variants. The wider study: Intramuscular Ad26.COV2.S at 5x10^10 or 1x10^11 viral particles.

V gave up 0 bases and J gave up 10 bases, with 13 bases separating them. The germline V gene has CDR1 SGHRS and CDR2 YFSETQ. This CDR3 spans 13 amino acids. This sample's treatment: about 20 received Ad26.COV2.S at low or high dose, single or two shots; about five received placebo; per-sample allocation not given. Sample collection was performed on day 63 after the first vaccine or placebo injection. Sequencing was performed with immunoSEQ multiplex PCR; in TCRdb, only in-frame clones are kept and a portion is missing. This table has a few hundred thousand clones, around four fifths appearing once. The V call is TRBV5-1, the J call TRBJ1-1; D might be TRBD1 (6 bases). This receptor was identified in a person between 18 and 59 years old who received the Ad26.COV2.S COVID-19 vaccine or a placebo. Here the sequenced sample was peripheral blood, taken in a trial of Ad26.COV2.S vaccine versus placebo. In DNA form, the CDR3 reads TGCGCCAGCAGCTTGGGACAGGATGGGCGAGCTTTCTTT. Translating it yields CASSLGQDGRAFF.